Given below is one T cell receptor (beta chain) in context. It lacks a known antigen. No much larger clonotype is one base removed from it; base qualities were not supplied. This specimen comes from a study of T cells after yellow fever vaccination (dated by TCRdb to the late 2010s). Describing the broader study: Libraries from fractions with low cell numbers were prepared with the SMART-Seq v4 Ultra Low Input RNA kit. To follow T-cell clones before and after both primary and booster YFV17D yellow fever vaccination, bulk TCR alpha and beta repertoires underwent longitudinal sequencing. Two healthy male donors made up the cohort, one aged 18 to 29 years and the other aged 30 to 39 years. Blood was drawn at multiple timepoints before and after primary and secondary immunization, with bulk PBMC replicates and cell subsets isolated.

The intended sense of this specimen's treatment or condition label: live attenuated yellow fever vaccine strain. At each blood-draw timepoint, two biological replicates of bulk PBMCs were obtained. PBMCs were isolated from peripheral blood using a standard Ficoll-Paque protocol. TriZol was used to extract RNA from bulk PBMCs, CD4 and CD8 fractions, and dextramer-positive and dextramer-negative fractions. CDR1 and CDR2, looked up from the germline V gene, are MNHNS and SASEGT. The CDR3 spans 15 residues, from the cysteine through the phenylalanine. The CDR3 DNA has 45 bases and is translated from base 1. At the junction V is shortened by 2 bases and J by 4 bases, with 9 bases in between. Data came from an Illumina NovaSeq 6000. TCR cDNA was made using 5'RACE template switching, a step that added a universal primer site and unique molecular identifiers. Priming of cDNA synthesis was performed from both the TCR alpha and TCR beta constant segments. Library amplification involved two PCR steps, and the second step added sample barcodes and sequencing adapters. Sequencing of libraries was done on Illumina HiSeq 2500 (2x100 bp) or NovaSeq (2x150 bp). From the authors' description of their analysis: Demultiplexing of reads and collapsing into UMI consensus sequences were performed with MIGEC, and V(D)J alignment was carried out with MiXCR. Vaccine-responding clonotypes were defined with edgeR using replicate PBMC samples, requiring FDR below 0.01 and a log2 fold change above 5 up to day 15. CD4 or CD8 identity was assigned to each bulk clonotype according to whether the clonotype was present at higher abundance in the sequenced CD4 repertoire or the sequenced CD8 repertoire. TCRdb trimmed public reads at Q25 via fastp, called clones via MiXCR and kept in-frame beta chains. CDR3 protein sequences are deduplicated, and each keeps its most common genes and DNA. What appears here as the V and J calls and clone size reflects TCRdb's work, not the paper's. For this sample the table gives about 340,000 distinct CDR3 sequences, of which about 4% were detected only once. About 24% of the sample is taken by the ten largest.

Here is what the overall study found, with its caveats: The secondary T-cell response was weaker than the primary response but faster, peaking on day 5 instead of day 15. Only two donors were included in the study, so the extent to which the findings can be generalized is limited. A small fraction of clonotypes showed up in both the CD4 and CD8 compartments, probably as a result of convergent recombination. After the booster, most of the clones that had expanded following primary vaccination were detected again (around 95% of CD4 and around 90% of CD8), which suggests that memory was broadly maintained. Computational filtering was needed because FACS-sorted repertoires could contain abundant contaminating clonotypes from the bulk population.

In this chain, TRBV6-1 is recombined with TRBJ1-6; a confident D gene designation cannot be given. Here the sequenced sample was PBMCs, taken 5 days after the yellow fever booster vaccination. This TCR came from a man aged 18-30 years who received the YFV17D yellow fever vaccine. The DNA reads TGTGCCAGCAGTGAAATAAGCGTTTATAATTCACCCCTCCACTTT. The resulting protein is CASSEISVYNSPLHF.